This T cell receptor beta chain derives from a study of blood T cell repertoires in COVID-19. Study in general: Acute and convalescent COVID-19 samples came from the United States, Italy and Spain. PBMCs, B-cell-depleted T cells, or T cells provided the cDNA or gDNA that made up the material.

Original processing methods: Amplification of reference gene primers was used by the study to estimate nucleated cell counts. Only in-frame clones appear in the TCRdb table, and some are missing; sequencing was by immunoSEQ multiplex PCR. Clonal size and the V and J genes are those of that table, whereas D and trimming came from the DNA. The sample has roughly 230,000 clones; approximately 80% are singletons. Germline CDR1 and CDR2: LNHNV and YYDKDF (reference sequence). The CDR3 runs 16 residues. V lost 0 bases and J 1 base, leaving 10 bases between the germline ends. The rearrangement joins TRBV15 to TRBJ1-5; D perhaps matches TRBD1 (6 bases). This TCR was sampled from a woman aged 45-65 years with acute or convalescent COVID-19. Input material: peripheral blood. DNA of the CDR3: TGTGCCACCAGCAGAGACCGGGGGGCGAGCAATCAGCCCCAGCATTTT. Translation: CATSRDRGASNQPQHF.